The 23 T cell receptor beta chains below come from one sample, sequenced in a study of regulatory dendritic cells for organ transplantation. The repertoire was sequenced with immunoSEQ multiplex PCR; TCRdb's copy has only in-frame clones and lacks some. This repertoire shows around 30,000 clones, over 60% found once; its top ten account for 2.2%. Sequenced: memory CD4+ T cells from blood. As for subset: CD45RO+ memory T cells. Every receptor here comes from a human donor in good health.

This chain uses TRBV4-3 with TRBJ1-1; TRBD1 agrees at 8 bases. The CDR3 spans 14 residues. Germline CDR1 and CDR2: LGHNA and YSLEER. V was clipped by 4 bases and J by 3 bases; unmatched bases: 4. The CDR3 loop reads CASSLDRADTEAFF. DNA for the CDR3: TGCGCCAGCAGCCTGGACAGGGCCGACACTGAAGCTTTCTTT.

The chain links TRBV11-2 to TRBJ2-5; the D is unclear. CDR3 length: 15 amino acids. Germline CDR1 reads SGHAT; CDR2 reads FQNNGV. V lost 0 bases and J 4 bases, leaving 12 bases between the germline ends. The CDR3: CASSLDFRVGETQYF. Written as DNA, the CDR3 is TGTGCCAGCAGCTTAGATTTCCGGGTTGGAGAGACCCAGTACTTC.

This chain connects TRBV28 to TRBJ2-2; no firm D call. Germline values: CDR1 MDHEN, CDR2 SYDVKM. This CDR3 spans 15 amino acids. V was trimmed by 5 bases and J by 4 bases, leaving 14 bases between them. The CDR3 sequence is CASSPQKTGTGELFF. CDR3 DNA sequence: TGTGCCAGCAGTCCTCAGAAAACCGGCACCGGGGAGCTGTTTTTT.

The chain combines TRBV7-8 with TRBJ2-1; tentative D call: TRBD2 (5 bases). Trimming removed 2 bases at V and 9 bases at J, with 14 bases between. CDR1 and CDR2 (germline): SGHVS, FQNEAQ. The CDR3 is 14 amino acids. Here the CDR3 DNA reads TGTGCCAGCAGCTTAAACTACCTAGGGAGTGAGCAGTTCTTC. It yields the protein CASSLNYLGSEQFF.

The rearrangement links TRBV6-1 to TRBJ1-3; D is undetermined. Germline CDR1 reads MNHNS; CDR2 reads SASEGT. There are 15 residues in the CDR3. V dropped 4 bases and J dropped 0 bases, with 10 bases sitting between them. The CDR3 protein is CASSAPGYSGNTIYF. DNA of the CDR3: TGTGCCAGCAGTGCCCCGGGTTACTCTGGAAACACCATATATTTT.

This chain links TRBV15 with TRBJ1-1, with D maybe TRBD1 (6 bases). Trimming left V 8 bases short and J 4 bases short, with 14 bases between. The CDR3 is 13 residues long. Germline V gene data show CDR1 as LNHNV and CDR2 as YYDKDF (reference sequence). Here the CDR3 reads CATLPRGGTEAFF. CDR3 in DNA: TGTGCCACCCTTCCGAGGGGGGGCACTGAAGCTTTCTTT.

V usage is TRBV6-1 and J usage is TRBJ2-2; D perhaps matches TRBD1 (6 bases). This CDR3 spans 15 amino acids. Looked up from germline, CDR1 is MNHNS and CDR2 is SASEGT. V was trimmed by 5 bases and J by 0 bases, leaving 10 bases between them. CDR3 sequence reads: CASSSGDANTGELFF. DNA for the CDR3: TGTGCCAGCAGTTCAGGGGACGCGAACACCGGGGAGCTGTTTTTT.

The chain couples TRBV29-1 to TRBJ2-7; 8 positions match TRBD1. CDR1 is SQVTM, CDR2 ANQGSEA, per germline. J lost 3 bases, V lost 6 bases, and 4 bases had no gene match. The CDR3 length is 12 residues. The CDR3 nucleotides read TGCAGCGTAGGGGACAGGCGCTACGAGCAGTACTTC. Protein product: CSVGDRRYEQYF.

This chain uses TRBV11-2 with TRBJ2-1, with a weak D call TRBD2 (6 bases). V was shortened by 8 bases and J by 2 bases, with 10 bases between the two germline ends. Per germline, CDR1 SGHAT and CDR2 FQNNGV. The CDR3 is 13 residues long. The CDR3 DNA follows: TGTGCCAGCGGGGGGAGGACCTACAATGAGCAGTTCTTC. It yields the protein CASGGRTYNEQFF.

The V gene is TRBV19, the J gene TRBJ2-5, with D perhaps assigned TRBD1 or TRBD2 (5 bases each). The CDR3 has 15 amino acids. Germline V gene lookup returns CDR1 LNHDA and CDR2 SQIVND (reference sequence). The ends were cut back, 4 bases at V and 5 bases at J, with 17 bases in the middle. The CDR3 is CASSKRRSGPETQYF. The CDR3 DNA reads TGTGCCAGTAGTAAACGAAGATCGGGGCCGGAGACCCAGTACTTC.

V is TRBV6-1 and J is TRBJ2-3; perhaps TRBD2 as D (7 bases). Germline-derived CDR1 and CDR2 are MNHNS and SASEGT. The CDR3 has 15 amino acids. Between the trimmed V and J ends, which lost 1 base and 1 base, there was a span of 9 bases. CDR3 bases: TGTGCCAGCAGTGAAGAGGGGGGGGGCACAGATACGCAGTATTTT. This codes for CASSEEGGGTDTQYF.

The chain combines TRBV6-1 with TRBJ2-3; 13 nucleotides agree with TRBD2. The CDR3 consists of 21 residues. The germline V gene encodes CDR1 MNHNS and CDR2 SASEGT. V lost 2 bases and J lost 2; bases outside the gene matches: 16. As DNA, the CDR3 is TGTGCCAGCAGTGAACGTCGGACGGATCGACTAGCGGGGGGATACACAGATACGCAGTATTTT. Its protein product is CASSERRTDRLAGGYTDTQYF.

V and J are TRBV5-8 and TRBJ1-3; 10 bases map to TRBD1. CDR3 length: 16 residues. The germline CDR1 and CDR2 sequences are SGHTS and YDEGEE. The V segment lost 4 bases and the J segment 5 bases; nucleotides outside the gene matches: 9. CDR3 loop: CASSHRQGASRNTIYF. For the CDR3, the DNA is TGTGCCAGCAGCCACAGACAGGGGGCAAGCCGAAACACCATATATTTT.

V and J are TRBV6-1 and TRBJ1-5; no firm D call. V shed 7 bases and J shed 0 bases, with 13 bases lying between them. The CDR3 is made up of 15 amino acids. Germline-derived CDR1 and CDR2 are MNHNS and SASEGT. DNA for the CDR3: TGTGCCAGCACCGGACCCTCCGATAGCAATCAGCCCCAGCATTTT. This encodes CASTGPSDSNQPQHF.

The V and J genes are TRBV5-1 and TRBJ2-3; D unclear. The CDR3 loop spans 14 amino acids. The germline V gene encodes CDR1 SGHRS and CDR2 YFSETQ. Trimming shortened V by 2 bases and J by 0 bases, and 7 bases separated the two germline ends. This CDR3 reads CASSFQTSTDTQYF. CDR3 in DNA: TGCGCCAGCAGCTTCCAAACCAGCACAGATACGCAGTATTTT.

The CDR3 region has the DNA TGTGCCACCAGCAGGGCTCGGGGCGGGGGCCCCTACAATGAGCAGTTCTTC. It is translated as CATSRARGGGPYNEQFF. The chain links TRBV15 to TRBJ2-1, with D possibly TRBD2 on 7 matching bases. Germline lookup yields CDR1 LNHNV and CDR2 YYDKDF (reference sequence). The V end was cut by 3 bases, the J end by 2 bases, with 17 bases between. This CDR3 comprises 17 residues. Filled out from reference TRBV15 and TRBJ2-1, the complete variable domain reads DAMVIQNPRYQVTQFGKPVTLSCSQTLNHNVMYWYQQKSSQAPKLLFHYYDKDFNNEADTPDNFQSRRPNTSFCFLDIRSPGLGDTAMYLCATSRARGGGPYNEQFFGPGTRLTVL.

V is TRBV9 and J is TRBJ2-1; D gene ambiguous. V dropped 0 bases and J dropped 5 bases, with 12 bases sitting between them. This CDR3 region has 15 residues. Looked up from germline, CDR1 is SGDLS and CDR2 is YYNGEE. CDR3 DNA: TGTGCCAGCAGCGTAGCTATGGGGAATGACAATGAGCAGTTCTTC. It codes for CASSVAMGNDNEQFF.

This clone occurred a few times. The chain employs TRBV7-9 and TRBJ1-2; D is unclear. V dropped 6 bases and J dropped 6 bases, with 11 bases sitting between them. Germline V CDR1 and CDR2: SEHNR, FQNEAQ (reference sequence). This CDR3 is 12 amino acids long. CDR3: CASSLSIDGYTF. CDR3 coding DNA: TGTGCCAGCAGTTTGAGCATAGATGGCTACACCTTC.

This clone was counted between two and nine times. This sequence joins TRBV7-2 and TRBJ2-7, with unresolved D. The V and J ends lost 5 bases and 2 bases respectively, with 10 bases between them. The CDR3 is 13 amino acids. Germline assignment: CDR1 SGHTA and CDR2 FQGNSA. The CDR3 protein is CASSHHRTYEQYF. In nucleotides, the CDR3 is TGTGCCAGCAGCCACCATAGGACCTACGAGCAGTACTTC.

This rearrangement joins TRBV14 to TRBJ2-7, with 9 bases that match TRBD2. Germline lookup yields CDR1 SGHDN and CDR2 FVKESK. This CDR3 has 16 residues. The V and J ends lost 0 bases and 9 bases, in that order; junction bases with no gene match: 12. The CDR3 spells CASSQDNWLAGSRQYF. CDR3 sequence (DNA): TGTGCCAGCAGCCAAGATAACTGGCTAGCGGGAAGTAGGCAGTACTTC.

The rearrangement uses TRBV6-4 and TRBJ2-2, with D maybe TRBD2 (6 bases). The CDR3 runs to 14 residues. CDR1 MRHNA and CDR2 SNTAGT come from the germline V gene. V gave up 8 bases and J gave up 6 bases, with 16 bases separating them. The CDR3 region is CASSITGEAGELFF. Here the CDR3 DNA reads TGTGCCAGCTCGATTACGGGGGAGGCCGGGGAGCTGTTTTTT.

This sequence joins TRBV5-4 and TRBJ2-5; D remains unclear. The CDR3 loop spans 15 amino acids. Trimming shortened V by 3 bases and J by 2 bases, and 14 bases separated the two germline ends. The germline V gene has CDR1 SGHNT and CDR2 YYREEE (reference sequence). CDR3 protein: CASSSKAETQETQYF. The CDR3 DNA sequence: TGTGCCAGCAGCTCAAAAGCAGAGACGCAAGAGACCCAGTACTTC.

The chain combines TRBV30 with TRBJ2-5; 9 nucleotides agree with TRBD1. The CDR3 loop spans 15 amino acids. V shed 4 bases and J 4 bases; nucleotides not matched to a gene: 10. Germline loops: CDR1 GTSNPN, CDR2 SVGIG (reference sequence). CDR3 DNA: TGTGCCTGGATGAAAACGGGACAGGGTGGAGAGACCCAGTACTTC. It translates to CAWMKTGQGGETQYF.